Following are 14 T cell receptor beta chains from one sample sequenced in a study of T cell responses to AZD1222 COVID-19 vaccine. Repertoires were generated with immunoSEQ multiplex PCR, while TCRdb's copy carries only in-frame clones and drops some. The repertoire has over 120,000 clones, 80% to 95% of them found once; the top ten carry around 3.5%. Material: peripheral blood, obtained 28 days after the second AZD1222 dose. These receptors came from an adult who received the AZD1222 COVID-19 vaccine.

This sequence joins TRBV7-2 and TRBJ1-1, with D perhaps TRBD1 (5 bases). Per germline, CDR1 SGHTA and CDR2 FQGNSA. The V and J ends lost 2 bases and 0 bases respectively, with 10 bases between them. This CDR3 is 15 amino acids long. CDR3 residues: CASSLSGGMNTEAFF. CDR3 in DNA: TGTGCCAGCAGCTTATCGGGGGGAATGAACACTGAAGCTTTCTTT.

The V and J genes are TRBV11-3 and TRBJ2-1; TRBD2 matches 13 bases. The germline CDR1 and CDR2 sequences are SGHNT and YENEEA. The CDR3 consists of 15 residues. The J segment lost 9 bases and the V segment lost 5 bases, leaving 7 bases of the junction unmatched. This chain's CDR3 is CASSRGLAGRVEQFF. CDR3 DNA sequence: TGTGCCAGCAGCCGGGGACTAGCGGGACGTGTTGAGCAGTTCTTC.

CDR3 protein: CAWSTGNYGYTF. The CDR3 DNA reads TGTGCCTGGAGTACAGGGAACTATGGCTACACCTTC. The chain recombines TRBV30 with TRBJ1-2; tentative D call: TRBD1 (6 bases). Trimming took 2 bases from V and 2 from J, leaving 6 bases between them. There are 12 residues in the CDR3. Germline V CDR1 and CDR2: GTSNPN, SVGIG (reference sequence).

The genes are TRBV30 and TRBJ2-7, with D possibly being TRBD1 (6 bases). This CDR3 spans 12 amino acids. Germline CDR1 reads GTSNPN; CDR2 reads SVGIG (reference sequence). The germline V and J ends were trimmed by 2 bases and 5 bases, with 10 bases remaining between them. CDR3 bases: TGTGCCTGGAGTACAGGGTCCCACGAGCAGTACTTC. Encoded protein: CAWSTGSHEQYF.

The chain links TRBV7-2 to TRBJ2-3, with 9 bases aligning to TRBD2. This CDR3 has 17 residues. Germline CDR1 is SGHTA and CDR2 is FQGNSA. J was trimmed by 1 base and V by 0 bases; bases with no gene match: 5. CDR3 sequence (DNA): TGTGCCAGCAGCTTAGCGCCCTTAGCGGGGGGCACAGATACGCAGTATTTT. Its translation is CASSLAPLAGGTDTQYF.

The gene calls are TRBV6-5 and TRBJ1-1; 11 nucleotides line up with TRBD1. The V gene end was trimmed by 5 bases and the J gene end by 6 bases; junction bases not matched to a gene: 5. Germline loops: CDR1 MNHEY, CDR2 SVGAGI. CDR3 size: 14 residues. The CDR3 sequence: CASSTRTGGPEAFF. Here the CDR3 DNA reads TGTGCCAGCAGTACTCGGACAGGGGGCCCTGAAGCTTTCTTT.

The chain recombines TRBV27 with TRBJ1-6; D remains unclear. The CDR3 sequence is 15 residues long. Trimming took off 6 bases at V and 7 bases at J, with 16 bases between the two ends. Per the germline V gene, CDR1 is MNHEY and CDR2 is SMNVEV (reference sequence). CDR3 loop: CASSFRESANSPLHF. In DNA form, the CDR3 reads TGTGCCAGCAGCTTTCGGGAGTCAGCCAATTCACCCCTCCACTTT.

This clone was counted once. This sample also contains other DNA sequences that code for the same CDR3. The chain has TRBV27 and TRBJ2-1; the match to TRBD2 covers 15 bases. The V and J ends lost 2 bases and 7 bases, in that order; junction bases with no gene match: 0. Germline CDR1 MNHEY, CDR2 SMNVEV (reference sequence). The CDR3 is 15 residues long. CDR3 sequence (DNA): TGTGCCAGCAGTTTAGGGACTAGCGGGAGGAATGAGCAGTTCTTC. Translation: CASSLGTSGRNEQFF.

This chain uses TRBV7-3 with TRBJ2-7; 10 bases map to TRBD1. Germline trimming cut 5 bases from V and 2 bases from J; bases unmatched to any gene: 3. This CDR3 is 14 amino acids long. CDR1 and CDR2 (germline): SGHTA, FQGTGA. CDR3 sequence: CASSPGQGAYEQYF. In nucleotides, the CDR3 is TGTGCCAGCAGCCCCGGACAGGGGGCCTACGAGCAGTACTTC.

The CDR3 sequence is CASLLPGGNTIYF. In DNA, the CDR3 is TGTGCCAGCCTGTTACCGGGAGGAAACACCATATATTTT. The chain links TRBV6-5 to TRBJ1-3; D is undetermined. V was clipped by 8 bases and J by 4 bases, with 12 bases between them. The CDR3 is made up of 13 amino acids. CDR1 and CDR2 from the germline V gene are MNHEY and SVGAGI.

CDR3 residues: CASSLGRGYYNSPLHF. The CDR3 coding sequence is TGTGCCAGCAGTTTAGGCCGGGGCTACTATAATTCACCCCTCCACTTT. This sequence joins TRBV28 and TRBJ1-6, with D maybe TRBD1 (5 bases). Germline values: CDR1 MDHEN, CDR2 SYDVKM. The CDR3 sequence is 16 residues long. Trimming stripped 2 bases from V and 3 bases from J, with 11 bases between.

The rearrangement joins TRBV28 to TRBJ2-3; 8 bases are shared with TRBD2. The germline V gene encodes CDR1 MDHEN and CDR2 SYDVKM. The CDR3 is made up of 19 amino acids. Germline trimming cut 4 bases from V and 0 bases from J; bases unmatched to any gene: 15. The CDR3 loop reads CASSSLSGMQILSTDTQYF. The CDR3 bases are TGTGCCAGCAGTTCACTTAGCGGGATGCAGATCCTCAGCACAGATACGCAGTATTTT.

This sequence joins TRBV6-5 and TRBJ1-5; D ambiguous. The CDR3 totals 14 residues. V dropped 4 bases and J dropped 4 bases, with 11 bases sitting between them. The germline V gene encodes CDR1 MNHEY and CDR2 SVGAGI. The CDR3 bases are TGTGCCAGCAGTTTCGGACGGGAAAATCAGCCCCAGCATTTT. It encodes CASSFGRENQPQHF.

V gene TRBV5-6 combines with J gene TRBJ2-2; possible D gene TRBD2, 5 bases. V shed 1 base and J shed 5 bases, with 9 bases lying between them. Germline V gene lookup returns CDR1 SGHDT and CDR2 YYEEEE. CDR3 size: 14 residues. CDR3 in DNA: TGTGCCAGCAGCTTGCCTACGGGGACCGGGGAGCTGTTTTTT. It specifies CASSLPTGTGELFF.